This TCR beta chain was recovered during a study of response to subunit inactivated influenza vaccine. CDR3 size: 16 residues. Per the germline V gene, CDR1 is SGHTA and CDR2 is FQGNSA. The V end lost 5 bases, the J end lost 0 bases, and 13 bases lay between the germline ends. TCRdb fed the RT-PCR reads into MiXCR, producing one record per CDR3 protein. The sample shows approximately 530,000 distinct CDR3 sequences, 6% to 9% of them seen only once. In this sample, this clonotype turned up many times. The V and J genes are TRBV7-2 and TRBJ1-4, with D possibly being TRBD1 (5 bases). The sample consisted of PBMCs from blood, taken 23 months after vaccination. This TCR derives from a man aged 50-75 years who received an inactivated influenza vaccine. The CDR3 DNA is TGTGCCAGCAGCCAACTAGAGGGACCAACTAATGAAAAACTGTTTTTT. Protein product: CASSQLEGPTNEKLFF.